What follows are 4 T cell receptor beta chains derived from one specimen sequenced in a study of CD8 T cells in Susac syndrome. Reverse transcription of roughly 0.45 to 1 ug RNA used random hexamers. From the immunoSEQ multiplex PCR reads, TCRdb called clonotypes with MiXCR, one entry per CDR3 protein. The data show some 140,000 distinct CDR3 sequences, roughly 94% seen once. Sequencing input: CD8+ T cells from PBMCs. These TCRs come from a human donor with Susac syndrome.

This clonotype was seen once. J is TRBJ2-3 and V is TRBV20-1; 10 nucleotides align to TRBD2. Germline V CDR1 and CDR2: DFQATT, SNEGSKA (reference sequence). Germline trimming cut 3 bases from V and 4 bases from J; bases unmatched to any gene: 10. The CDR3 length is 16 residues. The CDR3 protein is CSARPELAGDSDTQYF. The CDR3 DNA is TGCAGTGCTAGGCCCGAGCTAGCGGGAGACTCAGATACGCAGTATTTT.

V and J are TRBV5-1 and TRBJ2-6, with 12 bases lining up with TRBD2. CDR3 size: 18 residues. Trimming cost V 3 bases and J 0 bases; bases outside gene matches: 4. The germline V gene encodes CDR1 SGHRS and CDR2 YFSETQ. The CDR3 region is CASSSILAGGSGANVLTF. The DNA for the CDR3 is TGCGCCAGCAGCTCCATACTAGCGGGGGGCTCTGGGGCCAACGTCCTGACTTTC.

The chain couples TRBV20-1 to TRBJ2-5; D might be TRBD2 (7 bases). Trimming cost V 6 bases and J 2 bases, with 16 bases left between them. Per the germline V gene, CDR1 is DFQATT and CDR2 is SNEGSKA (reference sequence). The CDR3 consists of 14 residues. The CDR3 DNA reads TGCAGTGCCGGGGGGCTAGCGGAACAAGAGACCCAGTACTTC. Translated, it gives CSAGGLAEQETQYF.

This chain connects TRBV5-6 to TRBJ1-1, with TRBD1 identical over 9 bases. Looked up from germline, CDR1 is SGHDT and CDR2 is YYEEEE. This CDR3 spans 18 amino acids. J gave up 4 bases and V 1 base, and 14 bases lay outside the gene matches. The CDR3 reads CASSLWGLTGGEVTEAFF. CDR3 in DNA: TGTGCCAGCAGCTTGTGGGGGTTGACAGGGGGTGAGGTCACTGAAGCTTTCTTT.